This entry lists 5 T cell receptor beta chains sequenced from one sample in a study of blood T cell repertoires in COVID-19. Sequencing was performed with immunoSEQ multiplex PCR; in TCRdb, only in-frame clones are kept and a portion is missing. The table records approximately 27,000 clones, about nine tenths of them present only once. Sequenced: peripheral blood. These receptors were collected from a woman in her forties or fifties with active COVID-19.

The rearrangement joins TRBV27 to TRBJ2-1; D is unclear. CDR3 length: 13 residues. From germline, CDR1 is MNHEY and CDR2 SMNVEV (reference sequence). Trimming left V 5 bases short and J 0 bases short, with 5 bases between. This chain's CDR3 is CASSASSYNEQFF. The DNA for the CDR3 is TGTGCCAGCAGTGCGAGCTCCTACAATGAGCAGTTCTTC.

The chain recombines TRBV11-2 with TRBJ1-2, with D maybe TRBD1 (6 bases). The CDR3 contains 13 residues. CDR1 and CDR2 from the germline V gene are SGHAT and FQNNGV. V was trimmed by 2 bases and J by 6 bases, leaving 10 bases between them. The CDR3 DNA is TGTGCCAGCAGCTTACCACAGGGAAATGGCTACACCTTC. It codes for CASSLPQGNGYTF.

V gene TRBV21-1 combines with J gene TRBJ1-6; the D call TRBD1 from the table was never checked on the DNA. TRBV21-1 represents a pseudogene. The CDR3 contains 16 residues. CDR3 region: CASSQQGAAYGSPLHF. DNA for the CDR3: TGTGCCAGCAGCCAACAGGGGGCGGCTTATGGTTCACCCCTCCACTTT.

The V call is TRBV10-2, the J call TRBJ2-5, with 9 bases lining up with TRBD1. V dropped 6 bases and J dropped 0; count of bases not matched to a gene: 8. This CDR3 comprises 16 residues. Germline CDR1 is WSHSY and CDR2 is SAAADI. CDR3 coding DNA: TGCGCCAGCAGAGAGACCGGGACAGGGAACCAAGAGACCCAGTACTTC. Protein product: CASRETGTGNQETQYF.

This chain joins TRBV19 and TRBJ2-1, with D tentatively TRBD2 (6 bases). The germline gives CDR1 LNHDA, CDR2 SQIVND (reference sequence). Between the trimmed V and J ends, which lost 5 bases and 9 bases, there was a span of 20 bases. The length of the CDR3 is 15 residues. The CDR3 here is CASSPGLGRMIEQFF. The CDR3 DNA sequence: TGTGCCAGTAGTCCGGGACTGGGGAGGATGATTGAGCAGTTCTTC.